This T cell receptor (beta chain) emerged from a study of T cell responses to AZD1222 COVID-19 vaccine. Study as a whole: The analysis combined second doses at about 4 or about 12 weeks. Regarding the study as a whole: Spike-specific TCR breadth and depth grew following two AZD1222 doses. The sample set comprised mostly white British donors with more females, and clonal diversity was possibly underestimated.

The CDR3 runs to 13 residues. Trimming removed 4 bases at V and 4 bases at J, with 8 bases between. CDR1 and CDR2 (germline): LNHDA, SQIVND (reference sequence). In this sample, this clone turned up a few times. What it recognizes is unknown. Clones were read by immunoSEQ multiplex PCR, and TCRdb kept only the in-frame ones, dropping some. The sample lists 70,000 to 90,000 clones, around 80% seen once, with roughly 21% in the top ten. The input for sequencing was peripheral blood, taken on day 0 of AZD1222 vaccination. V usage is TRBV19 and J usage is TRBJ1-5; D is undetermined. The receptor's source is an adult in good health. The CDR3 sequence: CASSKAVNQPQHF. In nucleotides, the CDR3 is TGTGCCAGTAGTAAGGCGGTAAATCAGCCCCAGCATTTT.